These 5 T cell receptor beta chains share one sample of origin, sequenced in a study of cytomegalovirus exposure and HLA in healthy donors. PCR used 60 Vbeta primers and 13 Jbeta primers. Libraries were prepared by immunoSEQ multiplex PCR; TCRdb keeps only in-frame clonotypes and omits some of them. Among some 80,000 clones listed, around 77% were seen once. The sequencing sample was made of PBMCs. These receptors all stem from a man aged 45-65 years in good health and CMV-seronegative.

CDR3 coding DNA: TGTGCCAGCCGACAAACAGGGCGAGGGAACACTGAAGCTTTCTTT. Residues: CASRQTGRGNTEAFF. This rearrangement joins TRBV28 to TRBJ1-1, with D possibly TRBD1 on 6 matching bases. This CDR3 has 15 residues. Between the trimmed V and J ends, which lost 8 bases and 1 base, there was a span of 17 bases. Germline-derived CDR1 and CDR2 are MDHEN and SYDVKM.

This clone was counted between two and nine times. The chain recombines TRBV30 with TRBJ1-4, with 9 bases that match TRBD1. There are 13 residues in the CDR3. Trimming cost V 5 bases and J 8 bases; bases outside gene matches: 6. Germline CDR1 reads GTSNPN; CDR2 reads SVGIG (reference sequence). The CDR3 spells CAWVQGAGEKLFF. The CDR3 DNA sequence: TGTGCCTGGGTACAGGGGGCCGGGGAAAAACTGTTTTTT.

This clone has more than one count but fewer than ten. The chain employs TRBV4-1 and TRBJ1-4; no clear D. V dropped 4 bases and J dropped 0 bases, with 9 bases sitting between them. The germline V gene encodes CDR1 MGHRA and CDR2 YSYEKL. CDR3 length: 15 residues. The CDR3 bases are TGCGCCAGCAGCCGCAGATTGACAACTAATGAAAAACTGTTTTTT. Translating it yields CASSRRLTTNEKLFF.

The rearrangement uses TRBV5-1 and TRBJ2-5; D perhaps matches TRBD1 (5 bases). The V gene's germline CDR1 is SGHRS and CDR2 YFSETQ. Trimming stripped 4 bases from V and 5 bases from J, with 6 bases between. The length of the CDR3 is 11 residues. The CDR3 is CASSRGETQYF. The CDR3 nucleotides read TGCGCCAGCAGCAGGGGCGAGACCCAGTACTTC.

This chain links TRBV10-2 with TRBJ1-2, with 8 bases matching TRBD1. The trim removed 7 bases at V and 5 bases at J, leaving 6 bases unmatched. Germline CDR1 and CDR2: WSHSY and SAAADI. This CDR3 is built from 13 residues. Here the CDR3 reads CASTSTGDYGYTF. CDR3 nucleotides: TGCGCCAGCACCTCGACAGGGGATTATGGCTACACCTTC.